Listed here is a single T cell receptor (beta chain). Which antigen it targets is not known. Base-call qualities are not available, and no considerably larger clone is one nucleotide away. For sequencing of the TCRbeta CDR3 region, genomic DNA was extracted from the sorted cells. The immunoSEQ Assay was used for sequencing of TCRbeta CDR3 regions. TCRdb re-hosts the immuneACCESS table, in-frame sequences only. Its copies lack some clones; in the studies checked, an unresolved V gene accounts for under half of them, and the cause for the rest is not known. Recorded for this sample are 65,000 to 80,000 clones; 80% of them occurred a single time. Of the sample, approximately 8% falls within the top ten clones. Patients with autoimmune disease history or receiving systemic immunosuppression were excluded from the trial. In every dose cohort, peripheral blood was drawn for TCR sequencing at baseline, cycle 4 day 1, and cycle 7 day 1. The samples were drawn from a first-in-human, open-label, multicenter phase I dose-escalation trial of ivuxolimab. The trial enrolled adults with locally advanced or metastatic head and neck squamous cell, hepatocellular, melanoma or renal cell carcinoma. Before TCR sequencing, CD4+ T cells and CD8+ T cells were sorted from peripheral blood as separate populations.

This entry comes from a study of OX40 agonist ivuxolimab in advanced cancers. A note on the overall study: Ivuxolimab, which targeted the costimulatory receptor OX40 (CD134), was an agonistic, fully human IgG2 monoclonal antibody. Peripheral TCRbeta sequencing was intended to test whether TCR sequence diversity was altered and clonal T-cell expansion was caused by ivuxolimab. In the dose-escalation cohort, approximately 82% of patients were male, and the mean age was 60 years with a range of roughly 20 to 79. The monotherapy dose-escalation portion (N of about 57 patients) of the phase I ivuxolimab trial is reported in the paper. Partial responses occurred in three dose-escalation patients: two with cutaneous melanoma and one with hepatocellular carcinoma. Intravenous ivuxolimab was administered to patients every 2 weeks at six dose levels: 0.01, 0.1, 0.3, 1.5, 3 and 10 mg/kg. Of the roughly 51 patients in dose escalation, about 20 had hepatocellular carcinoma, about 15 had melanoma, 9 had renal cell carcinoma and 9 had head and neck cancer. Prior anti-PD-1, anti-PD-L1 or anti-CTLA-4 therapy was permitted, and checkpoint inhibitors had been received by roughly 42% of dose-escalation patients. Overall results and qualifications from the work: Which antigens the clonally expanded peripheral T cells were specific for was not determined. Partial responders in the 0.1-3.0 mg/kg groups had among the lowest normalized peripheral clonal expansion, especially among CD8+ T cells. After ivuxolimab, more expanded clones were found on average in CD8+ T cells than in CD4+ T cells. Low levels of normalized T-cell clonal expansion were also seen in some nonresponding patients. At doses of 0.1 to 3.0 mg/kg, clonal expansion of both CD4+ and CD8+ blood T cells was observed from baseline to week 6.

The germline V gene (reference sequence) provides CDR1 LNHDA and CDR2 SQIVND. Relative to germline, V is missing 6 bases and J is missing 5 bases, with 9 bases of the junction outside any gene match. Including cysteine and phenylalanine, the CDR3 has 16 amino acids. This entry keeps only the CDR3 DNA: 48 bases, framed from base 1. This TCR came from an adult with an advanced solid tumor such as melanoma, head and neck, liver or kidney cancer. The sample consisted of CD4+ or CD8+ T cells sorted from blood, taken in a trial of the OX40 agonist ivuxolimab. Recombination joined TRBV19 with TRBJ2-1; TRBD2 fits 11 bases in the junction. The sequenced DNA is TGTGCCAGTAGGCAACGCCAGACTAGCGGGAACAATGAGCAGTTCTTC. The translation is CASRQRQTSGNNEQFF. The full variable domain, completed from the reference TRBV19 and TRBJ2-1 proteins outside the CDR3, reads DGGITQSPKYLFRKEGQNVTLSCEQNLNHDAMYWYRQDPGQGLRLIYYSQIVNDFQKGDIAEGYSVSREKKESFPLTVTSAQKNPTAFYLCASRQRQTSGNNEQFFGPGTRLTVL.